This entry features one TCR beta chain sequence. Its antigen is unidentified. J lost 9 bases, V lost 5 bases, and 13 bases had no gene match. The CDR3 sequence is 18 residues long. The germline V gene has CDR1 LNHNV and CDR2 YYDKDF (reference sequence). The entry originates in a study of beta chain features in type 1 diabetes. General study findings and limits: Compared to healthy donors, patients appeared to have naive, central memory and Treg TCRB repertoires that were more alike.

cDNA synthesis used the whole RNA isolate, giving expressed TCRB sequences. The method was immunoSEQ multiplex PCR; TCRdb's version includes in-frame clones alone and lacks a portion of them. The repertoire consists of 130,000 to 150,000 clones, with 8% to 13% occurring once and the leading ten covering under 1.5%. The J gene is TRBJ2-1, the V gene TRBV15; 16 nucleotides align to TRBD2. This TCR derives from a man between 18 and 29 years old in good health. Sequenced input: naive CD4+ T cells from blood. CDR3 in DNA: TGTGCCACCAGCGGGACTAGCGGGGGGGCGTATTCCCAAAGTGAGCAGTTCTTC. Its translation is CATSGTSGGAYSQSEQFF.